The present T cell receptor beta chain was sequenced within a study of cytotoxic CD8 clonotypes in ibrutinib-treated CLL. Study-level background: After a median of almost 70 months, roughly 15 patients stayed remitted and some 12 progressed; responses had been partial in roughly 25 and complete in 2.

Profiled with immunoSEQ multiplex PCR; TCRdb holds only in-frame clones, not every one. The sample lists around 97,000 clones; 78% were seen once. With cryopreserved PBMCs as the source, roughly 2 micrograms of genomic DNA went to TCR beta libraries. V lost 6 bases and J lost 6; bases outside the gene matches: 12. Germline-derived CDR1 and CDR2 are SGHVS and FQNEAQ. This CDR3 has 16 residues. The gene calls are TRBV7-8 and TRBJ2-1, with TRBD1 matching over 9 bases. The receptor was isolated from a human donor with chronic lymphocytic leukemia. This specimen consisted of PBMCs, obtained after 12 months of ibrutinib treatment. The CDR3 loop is CASRRSRDRVPNEQFF. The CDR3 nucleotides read TGTGCCAGCAGGAGGTCACGGGACAGGGTGCCCAATGAGCAGTTCTTC.